This entry concerns a single TCR beta chain. Antigen: not known. The source of the sample is a study of cytomegalovirus exposure and HLA in healthy donors. Study findings and constraints: Most of the TCR beta V segments (in an earlier analysis) were productive either about 90% or about 30% of the time. Only CMV serostatus was available as immune exposure information.

13 Jbeta primers and 60 Vbeta primers were used for the PCR. The table came from immunoSEQ multiplex PCR; TCRdb's copy has only in-frame clones and leaves some out. The sample lists about 270,000 clones, 70% to 90% occurring once. Trimming took 7 bases from V and 10 from J, leaving 29 bases between them. Germline V gene sequence: CDR1 MDHEN, CDR2 SYDVKM. The CDR3 sequence is 16 residues long. The donors, nominally healthy at sampling, likely had unrecorded immune exposures. The origin of this receptor is a man aged 40-55 years in good health and CMV-seropositive. The specimen sequenced was PBMCs. This chain connects TRBV28 to TRBJ2-7, with a possible D match to TRBD2 (8 bases). The CDR3, as DNA: TGTGCCAGCACCTCGGGAGGGGCAGGGGGGGGGCAACGCCAGTACTTC. Residues: CASTSGGAGGGQRQYF. Variable domain in full (rest from reference TRBV28 and TRBJ2-7): DVKVTQSSRYLVKRTGEKVFLECVQDMDHENMFWYRQDPGLGLRLIYFSYDVKMKEKGDIPEGYSVSREKKERFSLILESASTNQTSMYLCASTSGGAGGGQRQYFGPGTRLTVT.